A single sample gave rise to the 16 T cell receptor beta chains below, sequenced in a study of T cells expressing NK-cell markers. TCRdb re-analyzed the 5' RACE reads; it lists each CDR3 protein once, without DNA. This sample contains about 180,000 distinct CDR3 sequences. Sequenced input: blood T cells: a sorted CD56 or NKG2C T cell subset, CD4+ or CD8+ T cells, or bulk PBMC T cells (not recorded which). These receptors all come from a man aged 18 to 70 in good health.

The chain links TRBV2 to TRBJ1-1. The germline V gene has CDR1 SNHLY and CDR2 FYNNEI. The CDR3 has 12 amino acids. CDR3 in amino acids: CASSIVNTEAFF.

V is TRBV25-1 and J is TRBJ1-4. The CDR3 is made up of 16 amino acids. In germline, CDR1 is MGHDK, CDR2 SYGVNS. CDR3 residues: CASSEWVSATNEKLFF.

The chain uses TRBV6-5 and TRBJ2-7. Germline CDR1 MNHEY, CDR2 SVGAGI. This CDR3 contains 14 residues. CDR3 sequence reads: CASSYSSAGYEQYF.

The rearrangement links TRBV5-6 to TRBJ2-1; no DNA is available, so the TRBD1 call from TCRdb remains unchecked. In germline, CDR1 is SGHDT, CDR2 YYEEEE. The CDR3 loop spans 15 amino acids. CDR3 sequence: CASSLSAAPQGGQFF.

This chain joins TRBV9 and TRBJ1-1; with no DNA, the TCRdb D assignment of TRBD1 cannot be verified. Per the germline V gene, CDR1 is SGDLS and CDR2 is YYNGEE. CDR3 length equals 11 residues. This CDR3 reads CASSPGTEAFF.

The rearrangement links TRBV4-1 to TRBJ1-6. This CDR3 is built from 11 residues. Germline values: CDR1 MGHRA, CDR2 YSYEKL. The CDR3 reads CASSQGGPLHF.

The chain recombines TRBV24-1 with TRBJ2-5; absent DNA, TCRdb's TRBD1 call cannot be checked. Germline V gene data show CDR1 as KGHDR and CDR2 as SFDVKD. The CDR3 contains 12 residues. The CDR3 sequence: CATSPGGETQYF.

V and J are TRBV4-1 and TRBJ2-7; TCRdb proposes TRBD1, but this gene call is untestable without DNA. CDR3 size: 14 residues. CDR1 and CDR2 from the germline V gene are MGHRA and YSYEKL. The CDR3 here is CASSQARGTGEQYF.

J is TRBJ1-4 and V is TRBV5-4; absent DNA, TCRdb's TRBD1 call cannot be checked. The germline V gene has CDR1 SGHNT and CDR2 YYREEE (reference sequence). The CDR3 contains 14 residues. The CDR3 sequence: CASSLWGVNEKLFF.

V is TRBV25-1 and J is TRBJ2-3; TCRdb proposes TRBD1, but this gene call is untestable without DNA. The germline V gene has CDR1 MGHDK and CDR2 SYGVNS. CDR3 length: 16 amino acids. The CDR3 region is CASSEYDRGPTDTQYF. Filled out from reference TRBV25-1 and TRBJ2-3, the complete variable domain reads EADIYQTPRYLVIGTGKKITLECSQTMGHDKMYWYQQDPGMELHLIHYSYGVNSTEKGDLSSESTVSRIRTEHFPLTLESARPSHTSQYLCASSEYDRGPTDTQYFGPGTRLTVL.

The chain is built from TRBV19 and TRBJ2-1; the TCRdb D gene call, TRBD1, has no DNA to confirm it. Germline CDR1 LNHDA, CDR2 SQIVND (reference sequence). The CDR3 contains 15 residues. CDR3 protein: CASSMGGITYNEQFF. The full variable domain, in which reference TRBV19 and TRBJ2-1 provide the parts outside the CDR3, is DGGITQSPKYLFRKEGQNVTLSCEQNLNHDAMYWYRQDPGQGLRLIYYSQIVNDFQKGDIAEGYSVSREKKESFPLTVTSAQKNPTAFYLCASSMGGITYNEQFFGPGTRLTVL.

V is TRBV12-3 or TRBV12-4 and J is TRBJ2-2; TCRdb returns TRBD1, unconfirmable since there is no DNA. This CDR3 contains 18 residues. This CDR3 reads CASSPGVSGKYRAGELFF.

V gene TRBV15 combines with J gene TRBJ2-7. Germline V lookup: CDR1 LNHNV, CDR2 YYDKDF (reference sequence). The CDR3 extends over 14 amino acids. The CDR3 sequence: CATSGHESTYEQYF.

The chain couples TRBV4-1 to TRBJ2-2; TCRdb's D call of TRBD2 is untestable without DNA. The CDR3 covers 16 residues. Germline V gene data show CDR1 as MGHRA and CDR2 as YSYEKL. CDR3 protein: CASSKEAVLNTGELFF.

CDR3 loop: CASSYLGHSGNTIYF. This rearrangement joins TRBV6-5 to TRBJ1-3. The germline gives CDR1 MNHEY, CDR2 SVGAGI. This CDR3 comprises 15 residues.

The chain recombines TRBV4-2 with TRBJ2-1; the TCRdb D gene call, TRBD2, has no DNA to confirm it. The CDR3 totals 14 residues. The germline V gene has CDR1 LGHNA and CDR2 YNFKEQ. The CDR3 here is CASSQGRRDNEQFF.